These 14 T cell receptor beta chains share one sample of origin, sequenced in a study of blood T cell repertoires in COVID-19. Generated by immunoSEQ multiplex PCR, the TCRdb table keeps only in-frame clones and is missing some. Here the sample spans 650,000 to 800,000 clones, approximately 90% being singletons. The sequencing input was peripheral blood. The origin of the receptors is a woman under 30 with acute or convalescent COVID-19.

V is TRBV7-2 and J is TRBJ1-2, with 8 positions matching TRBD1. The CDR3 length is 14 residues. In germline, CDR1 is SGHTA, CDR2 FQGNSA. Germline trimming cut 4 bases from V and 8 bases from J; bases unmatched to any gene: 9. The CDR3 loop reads CASSSRDRGEGYTF. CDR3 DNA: TGTGCCAGCAGCTCCCGTGACAGGGGCGAGGGCTACACCTTC. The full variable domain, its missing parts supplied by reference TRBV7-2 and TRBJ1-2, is GAGVSQSPSNKVTEKGKDVELRCDPISGHTALYWYRQSLGQGLEFLIYFQGNSAPDKSGLPSDRFSAERTGGSVSTLTIQRTQQEDSAVYLCASSSRDRGEGYTFGSGTRLTVV.

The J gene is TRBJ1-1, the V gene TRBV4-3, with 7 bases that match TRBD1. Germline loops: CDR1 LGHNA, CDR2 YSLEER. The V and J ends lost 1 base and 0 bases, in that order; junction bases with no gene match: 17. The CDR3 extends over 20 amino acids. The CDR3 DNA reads TGCGCCAGCAGCCAAGTCCTGTCCGGGACAGTAGTCGGAATGAACACTGAAGCTTTCTTT. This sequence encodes CASSQVLSGTVVGMNTEAFF.

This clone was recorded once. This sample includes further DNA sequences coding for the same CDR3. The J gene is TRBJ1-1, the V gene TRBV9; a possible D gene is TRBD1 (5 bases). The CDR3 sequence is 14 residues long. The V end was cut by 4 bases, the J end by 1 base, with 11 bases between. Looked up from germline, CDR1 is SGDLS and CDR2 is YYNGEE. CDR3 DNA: TGTGCCAGCAGCCCCACCGGGGGGAACACTGAAGCTTTCTTT. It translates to CASSPTGGNTEAFF. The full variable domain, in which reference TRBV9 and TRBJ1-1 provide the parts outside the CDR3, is DSGVTQTPKHLITATGQRVTLRCSPRSGDLSVYWYQQSLDQGLQFLIQYYNGEERAKGNILERFSAQQFPDLHSELNLSSLELGDSALYFCASSPTGGNTEAFFGQGTRLTVV.

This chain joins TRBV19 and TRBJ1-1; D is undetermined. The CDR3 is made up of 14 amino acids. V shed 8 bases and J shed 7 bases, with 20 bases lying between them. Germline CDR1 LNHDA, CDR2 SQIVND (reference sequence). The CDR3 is CASRFVSGSHEAFF. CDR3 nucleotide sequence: TGTGCCAGTCGATTTGTATCAGGCAGCCATGAAGCTTTCTTT.

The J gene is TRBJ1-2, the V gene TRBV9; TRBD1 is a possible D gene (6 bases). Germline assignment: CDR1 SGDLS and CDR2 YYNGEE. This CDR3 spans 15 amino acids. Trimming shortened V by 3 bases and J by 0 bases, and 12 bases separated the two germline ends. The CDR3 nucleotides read TGTGCCAGCAGCGGTTACAGGGTGGCTAACTATGGCTACACCTTC. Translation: CASSGYRVANYGYTF.

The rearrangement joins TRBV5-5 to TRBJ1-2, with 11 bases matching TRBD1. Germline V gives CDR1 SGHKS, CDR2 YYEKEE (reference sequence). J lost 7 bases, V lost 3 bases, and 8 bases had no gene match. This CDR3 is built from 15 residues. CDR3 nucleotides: TGTGCCAGCAGCTGGGGCGGACAGGGGGCGCGTGGCTACACCTTC. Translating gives CASSWGGQGARGYTF.

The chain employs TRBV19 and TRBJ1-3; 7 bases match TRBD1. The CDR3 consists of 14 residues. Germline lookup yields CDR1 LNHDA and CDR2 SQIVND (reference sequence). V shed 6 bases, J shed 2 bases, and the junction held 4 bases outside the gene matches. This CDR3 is CASRIQGTGNTIYF. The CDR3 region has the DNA TGTGCCAGTAGAATACAGGGGACTGGAAACACCATATATTTT.

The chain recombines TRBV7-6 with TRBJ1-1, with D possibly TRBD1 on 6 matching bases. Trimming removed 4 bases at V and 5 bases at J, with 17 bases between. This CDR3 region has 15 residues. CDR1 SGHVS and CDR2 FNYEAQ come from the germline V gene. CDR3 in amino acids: CASSSQTGSGTEAFF. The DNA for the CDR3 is TGTGCCAGCAGCTCGCAAACAGGGTCGGGAACTGAAGCTTTCTTT.

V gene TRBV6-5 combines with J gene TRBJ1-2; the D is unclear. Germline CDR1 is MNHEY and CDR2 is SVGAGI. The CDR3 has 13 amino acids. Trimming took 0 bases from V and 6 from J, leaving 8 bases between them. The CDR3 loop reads CASSYSISDGYTF. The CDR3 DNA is TGTGCCAGCAGTTACTCGATATCAGATGGCTACACCTTC.

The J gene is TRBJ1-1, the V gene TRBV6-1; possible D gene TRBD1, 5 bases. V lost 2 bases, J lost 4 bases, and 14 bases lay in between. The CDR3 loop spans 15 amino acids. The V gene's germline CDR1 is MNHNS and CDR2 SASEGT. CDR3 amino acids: CASSERTGEPTEAFF. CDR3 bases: TGTGCCAGCAGTGAACGGACGGGGGAGCCCACTGAAGCTTTCTTT.

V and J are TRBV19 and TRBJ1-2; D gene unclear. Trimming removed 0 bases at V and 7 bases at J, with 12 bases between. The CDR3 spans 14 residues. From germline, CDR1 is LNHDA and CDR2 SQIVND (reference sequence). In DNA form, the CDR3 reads TGTGCCAGTAGTATAGATCGAGGAGGTGGTGGCTACACCTTC. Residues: CASSIDRGGGGYTF.

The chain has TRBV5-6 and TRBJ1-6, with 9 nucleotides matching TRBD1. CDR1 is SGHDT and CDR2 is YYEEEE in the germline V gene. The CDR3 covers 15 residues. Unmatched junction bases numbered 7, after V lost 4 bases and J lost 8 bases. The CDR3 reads CASSIVRDRDSPLHF. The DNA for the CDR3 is TGTGCCAGCAGCATAGTCCGGGACAGGGATTCACCCCTCCACTTT.

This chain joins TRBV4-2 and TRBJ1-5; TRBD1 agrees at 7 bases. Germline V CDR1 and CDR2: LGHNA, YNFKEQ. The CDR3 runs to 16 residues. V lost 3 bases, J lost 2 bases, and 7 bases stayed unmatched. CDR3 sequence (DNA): TGTGCCAGCAGCCATACGTTCGGGACAGGCAATCAGCCCCAGCATTTT. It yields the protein CASSHTFGTGNQPQHF.

CDR3 sequence: CASSLGAGHGYTF. The CDR3 DNA reads as TGTGCCAGCAGCTTAGGGGCGGGCCATGGCTACACCTTC. V gene TRBV7-2 combines with J gene TRBJ1-2; D is undetermined. Between the trimmed V and J ends, which lost 1 base and 6 bases, there was a span of 9 bases. Germline V gene lookup returns CDR1 SGHTA and CDR2 FQGNSA. The CDR3 is 13 amino acids.